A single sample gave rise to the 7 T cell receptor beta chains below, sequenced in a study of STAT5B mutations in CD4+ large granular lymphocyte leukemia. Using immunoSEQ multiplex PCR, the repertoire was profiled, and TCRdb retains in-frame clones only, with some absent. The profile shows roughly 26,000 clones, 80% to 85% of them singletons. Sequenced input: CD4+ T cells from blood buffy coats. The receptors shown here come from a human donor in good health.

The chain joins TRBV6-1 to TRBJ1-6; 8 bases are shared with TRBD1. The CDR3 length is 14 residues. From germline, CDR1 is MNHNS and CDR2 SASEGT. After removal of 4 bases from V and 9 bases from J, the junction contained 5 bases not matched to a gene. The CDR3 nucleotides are TGTGCCAGCAGTGCCCTGGACAGGGTTTCACCCCTCCACTTT. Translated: CASSALDRVSPLHF.

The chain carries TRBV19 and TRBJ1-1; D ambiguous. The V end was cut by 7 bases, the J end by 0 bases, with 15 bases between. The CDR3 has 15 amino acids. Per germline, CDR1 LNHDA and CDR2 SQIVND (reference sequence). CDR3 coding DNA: TGTGCCAGTATTCCCCTGACGGGGATGAACACTGAAGCTTTCTTT. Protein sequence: CASIPLTGMNTEAFF.

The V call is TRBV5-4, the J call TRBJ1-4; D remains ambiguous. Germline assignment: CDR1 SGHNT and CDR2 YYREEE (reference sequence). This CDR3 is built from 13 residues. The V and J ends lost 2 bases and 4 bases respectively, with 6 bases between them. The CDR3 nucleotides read TGTGCCAGCAGCTTACAGAGTAATGAAAAACTGTTTTTT. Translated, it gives CASSLQSNEKLFF.

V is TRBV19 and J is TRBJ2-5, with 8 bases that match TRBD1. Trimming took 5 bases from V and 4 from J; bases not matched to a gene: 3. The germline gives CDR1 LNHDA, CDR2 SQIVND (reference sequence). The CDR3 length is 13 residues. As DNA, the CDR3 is TGTGCCAGTAGTGTGGACAGGGTAGAGACCCAGTACTTC. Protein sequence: CASSVDRVETQYF.

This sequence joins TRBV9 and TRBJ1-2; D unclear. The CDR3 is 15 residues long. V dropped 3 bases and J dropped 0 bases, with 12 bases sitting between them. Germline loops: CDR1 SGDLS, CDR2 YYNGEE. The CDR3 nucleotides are TGTGCCAGCAGCGCTCACCTAGCAGCTAACTATGGCTACACCTTC. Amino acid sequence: CASSAHLAANYGYTF.

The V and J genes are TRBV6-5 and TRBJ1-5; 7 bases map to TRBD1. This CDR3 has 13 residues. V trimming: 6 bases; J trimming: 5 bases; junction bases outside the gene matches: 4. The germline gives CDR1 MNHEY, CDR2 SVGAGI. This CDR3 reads CASSQQGYQPQHF. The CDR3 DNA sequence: TGTGCCAGCAGCCAACAGGGGTATCAGCCCCAGCATTTT.

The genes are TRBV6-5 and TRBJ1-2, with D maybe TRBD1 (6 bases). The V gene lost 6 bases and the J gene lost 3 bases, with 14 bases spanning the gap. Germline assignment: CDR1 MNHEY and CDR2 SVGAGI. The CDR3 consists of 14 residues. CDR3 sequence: CASRIVGGDYGYTF. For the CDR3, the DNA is TGTGCCAGCAGAATCGTGGGGGGCGACTATGGCTACACCTTC.